This TCR beta chain was documented in a study of human T cells and chemical hapten exposure (dated by TCRdb to the early 2020s). Concerning the study at large: For sensitization, 2% DPC in acetone was applied to a roughly 2 cm by roughly 2 cm area of upper inner arm skin. Most of the patients in the cohort were female, and the cohort covered alopecia areata with under or over 50% scalp involvement, alopecia totalis and alopecia universalis. Blood was sampled from patients pre-sensitization (week 0) and at 2, 6 and about 24 weeks after DPC sensitization. Throughout the approximately 24-week study period, patients were also given weekly therapeutic DPC doses on the scalp. Libraries were combined into a pool for sequencing, and differences in TCR yield between samples came mainly from small differences in library volumes within the pool. Patch testing was performed on the upper back with Finn chambers containing 0.01% DPC, and the patch tests were scored after 6 days according to International Contact Dermatitis Research Group standards. This study followed changes in the peripheral blood TCR repertoire in vivo during primary and secondary sensitization of alopecia patients to the hapten diphenylcyclopropenone (DPC). About 27 alopecia patients gave blood for TCR sequencing at one to four time points (pre-sensitization, 2, 6 and 24 weeks). Findings and caveats that apply to the study as a whole: Repeated subsampling changed both the strength of the expansion versus patch-test correlation and the threshold at which that correlation became significant. Compared with pre-sensitization or healthy control sets, expanded TCRs formed significantly more large CDR3 similarity clusters, which is consistent with antigen-driven responses. A positive correlation was found between the number of PT1 expanded TCRs and patch test score, with significance reached at thresholds 8, 16 and 32 but not 4. Alopecia, a presumed autoimmune disease, was present in all patients, so the immune response of the patients might differ from that of healthy individuals. The number of TCRs above 1 in 1000 frequency did not change with DPC sensitization; there was no evidence of global repertoire structure alterations.

Read against the paper, the sample's time point label means: patch test 3, about 24 weeks after DPC sensitization. Per the publication, the treatment or condition label means: therapeutic diphenylcyclopropenone sensitization with weekly scalp DPC. At each patch-test visit, blood was drawn before the patch test was applied. Patients were eligible if aged 18 to 70, diagnosed with alopecia and judged suitable for DPC therapy, and pregnant patients were excluded. Unfractionated whole blood was collected in Tempus Blood RNA tubes, and total RNA was extracted from that blood. This clonotype was seen more than once but under ten times. What this receptor recognizes is not known. Base-call qualities are not available, and no considerably larger clone is one nucleotide away. The library was prepared using RACE. Sequencing was carried out with a NextSeq 500. During library preparation, unique molecular identifiers were attached to individual cDNA molecules so that TCRs could be counted in a quantitative, reproducible way. Both TCR alpha and TCR beta chains were sequenced from each blood RNA sample. Under the source paper's analysis protocol: The median number of TCRs per sample was roughly 100,000, ranging from 23,224 to 690,600. V, J and CDR3 annotation of the TCR reads was performed with the Decombinator software suite. To make PS versus PT1 abundance plots, every sample was subsampled to the same number of TCRs (28,000). Expanded TCRs were defined as absent before sensitization and observed at least eight times at the 2-week time point. TCRdb cleaned the public reads at Q25 with fastp, built clones with MiXCR and kept in-frame beta chains. Each CDR3 protein gets just one entry, which takes the most common genes and DNA from the rows behind it. The authors' filters were not applied to this entry. The sample has around 130,000 distinct CDR3 sequences on record, 10% to 12% of them singletons. The ten largest clones take up around 2.5% of the sample.

This TCR derives from a woman between 50 and 59 years old with alopecia areata. Some clones in this sample may be carry-over from other donors' samples. Sequences were derived from whole blood, sampled in connection with sensitization to the hapten diphenylcyclopropenone (DPC).

The sequenced DNA is TGCAGTGCTAGAGATCCAGGGAAGAGGGTGCAGCCCCAGCATTTT. This translates into CSARDPGKRVQPQHF. The V gene is TRBV20-1 and the J gene is TRBJ1-5, with TRBD1 perhaps the D gene, on 5 matching bases. Including the terminal cysteine and phenylalanine, the CDR3 comprises 15 residues. The retained sequence is limited to the CDR3, 45 bases, with the frame set at the first base. Via the germline V gene (reference sequence), CDR1 is DFQATT and CDR2 SNEGSKA. V loses 0 bases of germline sequence and J loses 7 bases, and the interval between the two ends is 16 bases.